These 31 T cell receptor beta chains were sequenced from one sample in a study of shared clonotypes between healthy human individuals. Naivety among CD8 cells was defined by CD45RO negativity and positive CCR7 selection, thereby excluding terminally differentiated effector memory CD45RA+ cells. This table comes from immunoSEQ multiplex PCR, and its TCRdb copy is limited to in-frame clones, with some not included. The profile covers about 2 million clones, with about 95% appearing a single time and under 1.5% taken by the ten largest. Sequenced sample: naive CD8+ T cells sorted from blood. The receptor source for this set is a man younger than 30 in good health.

The chain recombines TRBV27 with TRBJ1-5, with 9 bases lining up with TRBD1. With V trimmed by 9 bases and J by 3 bases, 6 bases remained unmatched. The CDR3 sequence is 14 residues long. The germline V gene has CDR1 MNHEY and CDR2 SMNVEV (reference sequence). CDR3: CASQGTGLNQPQHF. CDR3 bases: TGTGCCAGTCAGGGGACAGGGCTCAATCAGCCCCAGCATTTT.

The chain is built from TRBV7-2 and TRBJ2-1; 7 bases match TRBD2. Germline loops: CDR1 SGHTA, CDR2 FQGNSA. This CDR3 is built from 19 residues. V lost 3 bases and J lost 5; bases outside the gene matches: 19. As DNA, the CDR3 is TGTGCCAGCAGCTTCACAACGGGAGGCGCCACCCCGTATGACAATGAGCAGTTCTTC. Its translation is CASSFTTGGATPYDNEQFF.

The chain couples TRBV7-9 to TRBJ2-5, with no clear D. The V gene's germline CDR1 is SEHNR and CDR2 FQNEAQ (reference sequence). The CDR3 consists of 17 residues. V was clipped by 1 base and J by 4 bases, with 19 bases between them. In DNA, the CDR3 is TGTGCCAGCAGCTTAGAGCGAGGTGGCCTCGTGAGAGAGACCCAGTACTTC. Its protein is CASSLERGGLVRETQYF.

V and J are TRBV10-2 and TRBJ2-2; 11 nucleotides align to TRBD2. CDR1 is WSHSY and CDR2 is SAAADI in the germline V gene. The CDR3 spans 16 residues. With V trimmed by 2 bases and J by 3 bases, 2 bases remained unmatched. The CDR3 spells CASSETSGGYTGELFF. For the CDR3, the DNA is TGCGCCAGCAGTGAGACTAGCGGGGGTTACACCGGGGAGCTGTTTTTT.

The gene calls are TRBV4-2 and TRBJ2-3, with 7 bases matching TRBD1. The CDR3 sequence is 16 residues long. From germline, CDR1 is LGHNA and CDR2 YNFKEQ. The junction had 4 bases not matched to a gene; V was cut back by 1 base and J by 0 bases. The CDR3 DNA sequence: TGTGCCAGCAGCCAAGTCCCGGGACAGAGCACAGATACGCAGTATTTT. This sequence encodes CASSQVPGQSTDTQYF.

CDR3 DNA sequence: TGTGCCAGCAGGCTTTTAGTGGGCACTGAAGCTTTCTTT. Translation: CASRLLVGTEAFF. J is TRBJ1-1 and V is TRBV2; D is uncertain. The germline CDR1 and CDR2 sequences are SNHLY and FYNNEI. CDR3 size: 13 residues. V shed 6 bases and J shed 4 bases, with 12 bases lying between them.

This rearrangement joins TRBV14 to TRBJ2-7; 9 bases match TRBD1. This CDR3 region has 15 residues. CDR1 and CDR2 (germline): SGHDN, FVKESK. V lost 0 bases and J lost 6; bases outside the gene matches: 6. The CDR3 region is CASSQEGTGPFEQYF. DNA for the CDR3: TGTGCCAGCAGCCAAGAAGGGACAGGGCCTTTCGAGCAGTACTTC.

The V gene is TRBV27, the J gene TRBJ2-3; D is ambiguous. The germline CDR1 and CDR2 sequences are MNHEY and SMNVEV (reference sequence). With 6 bases removed from V and 4 bases from J, the gap between germline ends came to 11 bases. This CDR3 comprises 13 residues. CDR3 residues: CASSLYSADTQYF. The CDR3 DNA sequence: TGTGCCAGCAGCCTTTACAGCGCAGATACGCAGTATTTT.

The chain employs TRBV6-5 and TRBJ2-7, with 9 bases that match TRBD2. The trim removed 7 bases at V and 6 bases at J, leaving 10 bases unmatched. The CDR3 totals 14 residues. Looked up from germline, CDR1 is MNHEY and CDR2 is SVGAGI. CDR3 sequence reads: CASKDIAGAGEQYF. Here the CDR3 DNA reads TGTGCCAGCAAAGATATAGCGGGAGCGGGCGAGCAGTACTTC.

The V gene is TRBV27, the J gene TRBJ1-1; 9 bases fit TRBD1. This CDR3 has 14 amino acids. Per germline, CDR1 MNHEY and CDR2 SMNVEV (reference sequence). V dropped 8 bases and J dropped 5; count of bases not matched to a gene: 9. For the CDR3, the DNA is TGTGCCAGCCACGGGACAGGGAGAGGGACTGAAGCTTTCTTT. Protein: CASHGTGRGTEAFF.

This clone came up once. The genes are TRBV6-5 and TRBJ1-1; TRBD1 aligns across 7 bases. This CDR3 contains 13 residues. Germline CDR1 and CDR2: MNHEY and SVGAGI. V gave up 4 bases and J gave up 6 bases; unmatched junction bases: 5. This CDR3 is CASSLNRGSEAFF. The CDR3 region has the DNA TGTGCCAGCAGTTTAAACAGGGGATCTGAAGCTTTCTTT.

The sample holds one count of this clone. The same CDR3 can be traced to other DNA sequences in this sample. The rearrangement links TRBV6-5 to TRBJ2-7; D may be TRBD1 (5 bases). The CDR3 has 14 residues. With 2 bases removed from V and 3 bases from J, the gap between germline ends came to 11 bases. Germline CDR1 MNHEY, CDR2 SVGAGI. CDR3: CASSYGAGGYEQYF. The CDR3 region has the DNA TGTGCCAGCAGTTACGGGGCAGGTGGCTACGAGCAGTACTTC.

The V call is TRBV29-1, the J call TRBJ2-5; TRBD2 agrees at 7 bases. Germline lookup yields CDR1 SQVTM and CDR2 ANQGSEA. There are 15 residues in the CDR3. Trimming took 3 bases from V and 5 from J; bases not matched to a gene: 12. CDR3 nucleotides: TGCAGCGTTGATTTTGGGAGCGGGGTGGCGGAGACCCAGTACTTC. Translated, it gives CSVDFGSGVAETQYF.

As concerns this clone: The same CDR3 also results from other DNA sequences found in this sample. This chain connects TRBV27 to TRBJ2-1; TRBD2 matches at 10 bases. Germline CDR1 is MNHEY and CDR2 is SMNVEV (reference sequence). The CDR3 length is 16 residues. The J segment lost 4 bases and the V segment lost 2 bases, leaving 5 bases of the junction unmatched. Here the CDR3 reads CASSLLAGVGYNEQFF. CDR3 bases: TGTGCCAGCAGTTTACTAGCGGGAGTAGGGTACAATGAGCAGTTCTTC.

The J gene is TRBJ1-2, the V gene TRBV13; 10 bases are shared with TRBD1. Germline CDR1 PRHDT, CDR2 FYEKMQ (reference sequence). The length of the CDR3 is 14 residues. V lost 5 bases, J lost 8 bases, and 8 bases stayed unmatched. CDR3 in amino acids: CASSGRTGGLGYTF. The CDR3 region has the DNA TGTGCCAGCAGCGGACGGACAGGGGGATTGGGCTACACCTTC. The complete variable domain, with remaining parts taken from reference TRBV13 and TRBJ1-2, reads AAGVIQSPRHLIKEKRETATLKCYPIPRHDTVYWYQQGPGQDPQFLISFYEKMQSDKGSIPDRFSAQQFSDYHSELNMSSLELGDSALYFCASSGRTGGLGYTFGSGTRLTVV.

This chain uses TRBV5-8 with TRBJ1-1; 9 bases are shared with TRBD1. The CDR3 is made up of 14 amino acids. Germline V gene data show CDR1 as SGHTS and CDR2 as YDEGEE. The trim removed 4 bases at V and 4 bases at J, leaving 5 bases unmatched. Written as DNA, the CDR3 is TGTGCCAGCAGCCCGGGACAGGGATTCACTGAAGCTTTCTTT. Encoded protein: CASSPGQGFTEAFF. Looking up the rest from reference TRBV5-8 and TRBJ1-1 gives the full variable domain: EAGVTQSPTHLIKTRGQQATLRCSPISGHTSVYWYQQALGLGLQFLLWYDEGEERNRGNFPPRFSGRQFPNYSSELNVNALELEDSALYLCASSPGQGFTEAFFGQGTRLTVV.

The V gene is TRBV18, the J gene TRBJ2-7; D not certain. Trimming removed 2 bases from V and 6 bases from J, with 14 bases in between. Germline-derived CDR1 and CDR2 are KGHSH and LQKENI. The CDR3 length is 14 residues. The CDR3 sequence is CASSPADGQSEQYF. The CDR3 DNA sequence: TGTGCCAGCTCACCAGCGGACGGCCAAAGCGAGCAGTACTTC.

V usage is TRBV29-1 and J usage is TRBJ1-4, with D possibly matching TRBD1 (5 bases). The CDR3 loop spans 11 amino acids. V gave up 2 bases and J gave up 8 bases, with 6 bases separating them. Germline V CDR1 and CDR2: SQVTM, ANQGSEA. CDR3 nucleotides: TGCAGCGTTGAAAGGGACGAAAAACTGTTTTTT. It encodes CSVERDEKLFF.

V usage is TRBV15 and J usage is TRBJ2-3, with D unresolved. There are 15 residues in the CDR3. Germline V gene data show CDR1 as LNHNV and CDR2 as YYDKDF (reference sequence). The germline V and J ends were trimmed by 0 bases and 4 bases, with 11 bases remaining between them. CDR3 amino acids: CATSRDGGPSDTQYF. CDR3 in DNA: TGTGCCACCAGCAGAGATGGTGGCCCCTCAGATACGCAGTATTTT.

As DNA, the CDR3 is TGCGCCAGCAGCCAAGAGACAGAAGTAAACTATGGCTACACCTTC. Translating gives CASSQETEVNYGYTF. The V gene is TRBV4-1, the J gene TRBJ1-2; D is perhaps TRBD1 (5 bases). The CDR3 has 15 residues. The V gene's germline CDR1 is MGHRA and CDR2 YSYEKL. The V and J ends lost 0 bases and 2 bases respectively, with 10 bases between them.

The chain carries TRBV11-3 and TRBJ1-2, with TRBD1 as a possible D gene (5 bases). V was shortened by 5 bases and J by 6 bases, with 19 bases between the two germline ends. From germline, CDR1 is SGHNT and CDR2 YENEEA. The CDR3 is 15 amino acids. CDR3: CASSPGTAVKDGYTF. DNA for the CDR3: TGTGCCAGCAGCCCAGGGACGGCTGTGAAAGATGGCTACACCTTC. The variable domain in full, completed from reference TRBV11-3 and TRBJ1-2, reads EAGVVQSPRYKIIEKKQPVAFWCNPISGHNTLYWYLQNLGQGPELLIRYENEEAVDDSQLPKDRFSAERLKGVDSTLKIQPAELGDSAVYLCASSPGTAVKDGYTFGSGTRLTVV.

V gene TRBV25-1 combines with J gene TRBJ2-1, with 7 bases matching TRBD1. The CDR3 contains 12 residues. Germline values: CDR1 MGHDK, CDR2 SYGVNS. J lost 13 bases, V lost 3 bases, and 6 bases had no gene match. This CDR3 reads CASSDFNRGQFF. As DNA, the CDR3 is TGTGCCAGCAGTGATTTTAACAGGGGACAGTTCTTC.

The chain joins TRBV5-4 to TRBJ2-7, with TRBD2 matching over 10 bases. Losses at the gene ends were 4 bases for V and 5 bases for J; bases not matched to a gene: 12. This CDR3 comprises 16 residues. Germline V lookup: CDR1 SGHNT, CDR2 YYREEE (reference sequence). The CDR3 coding sequence is TGTGCCAGCAGCCCCTCCCCAGCGGGAGGGCCCCACGAGCAGTACTTC. Its translation is CASSPSPAGGPHEQYF.

V usage is TRBV28 and J usage is TRBJ1-5; D not resolved. This CDR3 spans 15 amino acids. Trimming took 6 bases from V and 4 from J, leaving 16 bases between them. CDR1 MDHEN and CDR2 SYDVKM come from the germline V gene. The DNA of the CDR3 is TGTGCCAGCAGACAGAAACAGAGACTGAATCAGCCCCAGCATTTT. Amino acid sequence: CASRQKQRLNQPQHF.

The J gene is TRBJ1-1, the V gene TRBV5-1; no reliable D call. CDR1 SGHRS and CDR2 YFSETQ come from the germline V gene. CDR3 size: 14 residues. Between the trimmed V and J ends, which lost 4 bases and 0 bases, there was a span of 10 bases. CDR3 region: CASSPRNLNTEAFF. In DNA, the CDR3 is TGCGCCAGCAGCCCCCGCAACCTGAACACTGAAGCTTTCTTT.

V gene TRBV13 combines with J gene TRBJ2-2; TRBD2 agrees at 14 bases. The CDR3 spans 15 residues. With V trimmed by 5 bases and J by 6 bases, 2 bases remained unmatched. Germline loops: CDR1 PRHDT, CDR2 FYEKMQ (reference sequence). The CDR3 bases are TGTGCCAGCAGCCTGGGACTAGCGGGGGCCGGGGAGCTGTTTTTT. Its protein product is CASSLGLAGAGELFF.

This rearrangement joins TRBV11-2 to TRBJ2-1; 10 bases match TRBD2. The CDR3 runs to 20 residues. V shed 0 bases, J shed 4 bases, and the junction held 15 bases outside the gene matches. Germline lookup yields CDR1 SGHAT and CDR2 FQNNGV. The CDR3 DNA follows: TGTGCCAGCAGCTTAGAAGTGCCTAGCGGGAGACCCCTCTCTTACAATGAGCAGTTCTTC. Its translation: CASSLEVPSGRPLSYNEQFF.

The chain couples TRBV4-3 to TRBJ2-2; tentatively, D is TRBD2 (5 bases). V was pared by 0 bases and J by 9 bases, with 11 bases between. The CDR3 is made up of 14 amino acids. Germline loops: CDR1 LGHNA, CDR2 YSLEER. CDR3 nucleotides: TGCGCCAGCAGCCAAGATTGGACTCACCGGGAGCTGTTTTTT. This translates into CASSQDWTHRELFF.

V usage is TRBV11-2 and J usage is TRBJ2-5; 11 nucleotides align to TRBD2. The CDR3 sequence is 15 residues long. Germline assignment: CDR1 SGHAT and CDR2 FQNNGV. The J segment lost 4 bases and the V segment lost 0 bases, leaving 1 base of the junction unmatched. CDR3 region: CASSLDGTSGETQYF. CDR3 DNA: TGTGCCAGCAGCTTAGATGGGACTAGCGGAGAGACCCAGTACTTC.

This clone was found a few times. The chain carries TRBV10-1 and TRBJ1-6; weak D call: TRBD1 (5 bases). This CDR3 region has 11 residues. V was cut by 5 bases and J by 12 bases, with 8 bases left in between. Per germline, CDR1 WNHNN and CDR2 SYGVQD (reference sequence). The CDR3 DNA reads as TGCGCCAGCAGTCAGGGTGGACCCCTCCACTTT. Its protein is CASSQGGPLHF.

The chain uses TRBV2 and TRBJ2-1, with D possibly TRBD1 on 5 matching bases. V was shortened by 2 bases and J by 3 bases, with 11 bases between the two germline ends. Germline V gives CDR1 SNHLY, CDR2 FYNNEI. This CDR3 comprises 15 residues. The CDR3 reads CASSELPDNYNEQFF. CDR3 sequence (DNA): TGTGCCAGCAGTGAACTCCCGGACAACTACAATGAGCAGTTCTTC.